The clone carrying this T cell receptor beta chain occurred once. Its matching antigen is unknown. Germline V gene data show CDR1 as SGHDT and CDR2 as YYEEEE. V dropped 4 bases and J dropped 2; count of bases not matched to a gene: 9. The CDR3 is 16 residues long. Once RNA had been extracted, it was reverse transcribed into cDNA to act as the sequencing template. Produced via immunoSEQ multiplex PCR; TCRdb's table is partial and in-frame only. The table records 95,000 to 110,000 clones, roughly half of them present only once. PBMCs, the starting material, were the source of sorted CD4+ and CD8+ T cells. The record originates from a study of CD8+ T cells in alopecia areata. Study-level findings and limits: Lesional scalp exceeded normal scalp in clonality, especially in alopecia totalis/universalis. Scalp samples also yield sequences of resident alphabeta T cells from normal skin. Among patients, TCR sharing was less clear than in mice, a difference possibly due in part to HLA diversity in the patient population.

The specimen was CD4+ T cells sorted from blood. The V call is TRBV5-6, the J call TRBJ1-5, with TRBD1 matching 7 bases. This clonotype was sampled from a human donor in good health. The DNA for the CDR3 is TGTGCCAGCAGCGCCGGAGGGGGCTTGCGCAATCAGCCCCAGCATTTT. This encodes CASSAGGGLRNQPQHF.